The entry below describes one TCR beta chain. The target antigen is unknown. This specimen comes from a study of OX40 agonist ivuxolimab in advanced cancers. The repertoire was sequenced with immunoSEQ multiplex PCR; TCRdb's copy has only in-frame clones and lacks some. The sample consists of some 57,000 clones, 80% to 90% of them appearing once. Study conclusions and caveats: Several nonresponders also turned out to have low normalized T-cell clonal expansion.

The CDR3 has 15 residues. Deletions cut 7 bases from V and 4 bases from J, with 16 bases between. Germline CDR1 and CDR2: MNHNS and SASEGT. The source is an adult with an advanced solid tumor such as melanoma, head and neck, liver or kidney cancer. The sequenced sample was CD4+ or CD8+ T cells sorted from blood, obtained in a trial of the OX40 agonist ivuxolimab. The gene calls are TRBV6-1 and TRBJ2-2, with D possibly TRBD2 on 6 matching bases. The CDR3 nucleotides read TGTGCCAGCACTAAGGAGGGTAGGACCACCGGGGAGCTGTTTTTT. It specifies CASTKEGRTTGELFF.